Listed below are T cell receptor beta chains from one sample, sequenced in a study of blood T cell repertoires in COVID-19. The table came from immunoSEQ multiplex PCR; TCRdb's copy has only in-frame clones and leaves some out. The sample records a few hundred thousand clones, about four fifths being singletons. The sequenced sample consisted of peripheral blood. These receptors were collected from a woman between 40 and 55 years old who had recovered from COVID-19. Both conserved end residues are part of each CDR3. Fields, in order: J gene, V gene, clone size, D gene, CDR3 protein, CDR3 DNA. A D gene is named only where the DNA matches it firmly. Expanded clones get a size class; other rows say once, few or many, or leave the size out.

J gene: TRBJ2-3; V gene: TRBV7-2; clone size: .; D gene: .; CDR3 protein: CASSSTGSGTDTQYF; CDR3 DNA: TGTGCCAGCAGCTCTACAGGGTCAGGGACAGATACGCAGTATTTT
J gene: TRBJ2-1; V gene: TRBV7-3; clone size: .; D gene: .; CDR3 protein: CASSLNSPSEQFF; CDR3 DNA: TGTGCCAGCAGCTTAAACAGTCCCAGTGAGCAGTTCTTC
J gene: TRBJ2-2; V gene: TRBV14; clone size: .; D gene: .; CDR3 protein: CASSQAPLSGHNTGELFF; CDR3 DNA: TGTGCCAGCAGCCAGGCCCCTCTCTCGGGACACAACACCGGGGAGCTGTTTTTT
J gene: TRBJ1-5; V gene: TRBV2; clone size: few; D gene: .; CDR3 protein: CASSDSYSNQPQHF; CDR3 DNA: TGTGCCAGCAGTGACAGTTATAGCAATCAGCCCCAGCATTTT
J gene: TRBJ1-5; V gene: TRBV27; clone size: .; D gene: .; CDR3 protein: CASRRDSNQPQHF; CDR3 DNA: TGTGCCAGCAGACGCGACTCAAATCAGCCCCAGCATTTT
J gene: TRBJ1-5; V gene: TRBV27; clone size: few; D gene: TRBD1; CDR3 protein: CASRDRGHGNQPQHF; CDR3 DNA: TGTGCCAGCAGGGACAGGGGACACGGCAATCAGCCCCAGCATTTT
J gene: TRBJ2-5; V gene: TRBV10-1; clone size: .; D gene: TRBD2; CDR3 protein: CASSERTSGAETQYF; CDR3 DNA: TGCGCCAGCAGTGAGAGGACTAGCGGTGCAGAGACCCAGTACTTC
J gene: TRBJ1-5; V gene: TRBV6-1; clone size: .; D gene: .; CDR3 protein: CASSESGVPGENQPQHF; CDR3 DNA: TGTGCCAGCAGTGAATCCGGGGTCCCGGGTGAGAATCAGCCCCAGCATTTT
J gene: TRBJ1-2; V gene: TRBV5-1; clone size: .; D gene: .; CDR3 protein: CASSFDNNYGYTF; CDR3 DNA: TGCGCCAGCAGCTTTGACAACAACTATGGCTACACCTTC
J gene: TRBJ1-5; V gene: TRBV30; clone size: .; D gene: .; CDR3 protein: CAWSSLGARSNQPQHF; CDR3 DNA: TGTGCCTGGAGTTCCCTGGGGGCGCGTAGCAATCAGCCCCAGCATTTT
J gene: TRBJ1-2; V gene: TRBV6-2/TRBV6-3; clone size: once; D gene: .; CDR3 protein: CASSYSTPRGYTF; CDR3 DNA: TGTGCCAGCAGTTACTCGACTCCTCGAGGCTACACCTTC
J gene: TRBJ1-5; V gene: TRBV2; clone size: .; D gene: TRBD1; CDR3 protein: CASRGHRGPSNQPQHF; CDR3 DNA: TGTGCCAGCAGGGGCCACAGGGGCCCTAGCAATCAGCCCCAGCATTTT
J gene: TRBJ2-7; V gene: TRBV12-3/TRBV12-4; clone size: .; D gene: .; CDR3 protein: CASSLALEQYF; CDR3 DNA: TGTGCCAGCAGTTTAGCTCTCGAGCAGTACTTC
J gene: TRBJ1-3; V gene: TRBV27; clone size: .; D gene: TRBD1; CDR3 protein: CASSLTGRGGNTIYF; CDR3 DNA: TGTGCCAGCAGTTTGACAGGGAGAGGTGGAAACACCATATATTTT
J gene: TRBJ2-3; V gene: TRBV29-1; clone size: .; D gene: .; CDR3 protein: CSVDGVGRTDTQYF; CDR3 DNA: TGCAGCGTTGACGGGGTGGGCCGCACAGATACGCAGTATTTT
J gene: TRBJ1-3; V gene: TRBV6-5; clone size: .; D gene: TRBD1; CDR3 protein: CASSWTGQNTIYF; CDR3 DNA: TGTGCCAGCAGTTGGACAGGGCAAAACACCATATATTTT
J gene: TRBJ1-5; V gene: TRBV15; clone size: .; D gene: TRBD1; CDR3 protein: CATSRDRGHHQPQHF; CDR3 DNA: TGTGCCACCAGCAGAGACAGGGGGCACCATCAGCCCCAGCATTTT
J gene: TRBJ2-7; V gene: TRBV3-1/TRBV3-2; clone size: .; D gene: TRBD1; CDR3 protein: CASSREGGKNEQYF; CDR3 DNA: TGTGCCAGCAGCCGAGAAGGGGGCAAAAACGAGCAGTACTTC
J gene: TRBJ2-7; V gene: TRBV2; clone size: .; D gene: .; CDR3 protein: CASSRTDVEQYF; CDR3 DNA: TGTGCCAGCAGCCGGACAGACGTCGAGCAGTACTTC
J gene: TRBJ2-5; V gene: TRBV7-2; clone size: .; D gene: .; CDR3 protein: CASSLAGLGLETQYF; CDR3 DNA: TGTGCCAGCAGCTTAGCGGGACTGGGGTTAGAGACCCAGTACTTC
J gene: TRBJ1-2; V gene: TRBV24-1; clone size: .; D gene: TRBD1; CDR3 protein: CATRQGQNYGYTF; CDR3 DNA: TGTGCCACCAGACAGGGACAGAACTATGGCTACACCTTC
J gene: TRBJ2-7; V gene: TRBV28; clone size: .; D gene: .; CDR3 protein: CASSNRERSPYEQYF; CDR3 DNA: TGTGCCAGCAGCAACCGGGAGCGTTCCCCCTACGAGCAGTACTTC
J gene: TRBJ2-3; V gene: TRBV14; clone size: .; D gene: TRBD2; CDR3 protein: CASSLRLAGIADTQYF; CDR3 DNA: TGTGCCAGCAGCCTTCGACTAGCGGGGATAGCAGATACGCAGTATTTT
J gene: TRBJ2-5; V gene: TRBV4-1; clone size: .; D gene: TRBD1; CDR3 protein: CASSQAWTGETQYF; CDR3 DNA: TGCGCCAGCAGCCAAGCCTGGACAGGGGAGACCCAGTACTTC
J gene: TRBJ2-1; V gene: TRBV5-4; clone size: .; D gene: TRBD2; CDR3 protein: CASSPAGASGEVEQFF; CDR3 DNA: TGTGCCAGCAGCCCTGCAGGGGCTAGCGGGGAGGTTGAGCAGTTCTTC
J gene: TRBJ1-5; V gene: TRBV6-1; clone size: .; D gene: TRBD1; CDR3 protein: CASSQGTGDNNQPQHF; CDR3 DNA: TGTGCCAGCAGTCAAGGGACAGGGGATAACAATCAGCCCCAGCATTTT
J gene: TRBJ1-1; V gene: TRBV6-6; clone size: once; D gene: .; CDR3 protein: CASSYTVQLTEAFF; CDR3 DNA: TGTGCCAGCAGTTACACCGTACAGCTCACTGAAGCTTTCTTT
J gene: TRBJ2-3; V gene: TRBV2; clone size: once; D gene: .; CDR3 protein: CASSEGSPRKDTQYF; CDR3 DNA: TGTGCCAGCAGTGAAGGTTCGCCGAGGAAAGATACGCAGTATTTT
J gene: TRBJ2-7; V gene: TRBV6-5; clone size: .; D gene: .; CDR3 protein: CASSYRDSTYEQYF; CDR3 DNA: TGTGCCAGCAGTTACCGGGACTCCACCTACGAGCAGTACTTC
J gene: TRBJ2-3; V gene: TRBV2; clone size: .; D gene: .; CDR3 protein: CASSGDTTDTQYF; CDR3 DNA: TGTGCCAGCAGTGGGGACACCACAGATACGCAGTATTTT
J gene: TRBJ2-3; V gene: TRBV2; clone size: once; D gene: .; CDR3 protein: CASRYGDTQYF; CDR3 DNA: TGTGCCAGCAGATACGGGGATACGCAGTATTTT
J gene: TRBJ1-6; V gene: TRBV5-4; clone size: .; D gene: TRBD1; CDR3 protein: CASSSGTGLAYNSPLHF; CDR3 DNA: TGTGCCAGCAGCTCCGGGACAGGGCTAGCGTATAATTCACCCCTCCACTTT
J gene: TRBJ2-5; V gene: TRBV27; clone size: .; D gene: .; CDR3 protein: CASSLNFWETQYF; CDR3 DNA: TGTGCCAGCAGTTTAAACTTTTGGGAGACCCAGTACTTC
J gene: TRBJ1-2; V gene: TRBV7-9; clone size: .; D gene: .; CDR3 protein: CASSPDNNYGYTF; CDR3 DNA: TGTGCCAGCAGCCCAGACAATAACTATGGCTACACCTTC
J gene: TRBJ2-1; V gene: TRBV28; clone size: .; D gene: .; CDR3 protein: CASSLSMAGHNEQFF; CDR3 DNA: TGTGCCAGCAGTTTATCTATGGCGGGCCACAATGAGCAGTTCTTC
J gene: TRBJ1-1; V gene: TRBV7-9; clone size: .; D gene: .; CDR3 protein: CASSLVAGKSEAFF; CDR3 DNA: TGTGCCAGCAGCTTAGTTGCAGGGAAGTCTGAAGCTTTCTTT
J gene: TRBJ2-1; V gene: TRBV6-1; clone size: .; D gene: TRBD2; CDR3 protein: CASSEFWGGGKSYNEQFF; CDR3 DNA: TGTGCCAGCAGTGAATTCTGGGGCGGGGGGAAATCCTACAATGAGCAGTTCTTC
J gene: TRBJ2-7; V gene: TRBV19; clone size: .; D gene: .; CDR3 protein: CASSIASVPAYEQYF; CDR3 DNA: TGTGCCAGTAGTATAGCTTCCGTTCCAGCCTACGAGCAGTACTTC
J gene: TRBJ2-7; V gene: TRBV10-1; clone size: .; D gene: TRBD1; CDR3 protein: CASSRDSSYEQYF; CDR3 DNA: TGCGCCAGCTCCCGGGACAGCTCCTACGAGCAGTACTTC
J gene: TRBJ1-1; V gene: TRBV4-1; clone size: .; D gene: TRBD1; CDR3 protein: CASSRQGVEAFF; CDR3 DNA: TGCGCCAGCAGCCGACAGGGGGTTGAAGCTTTCTTT